This TCR beta chain was identified in a study of blood T cell repertoires in COVID-19 (dated by TCRdb to 2020 to 2021). Broadly, across the study: Samples from collaborators originated in the United States, Italy and Spain and spanned both the acute and convalescent phases of COVID-19. Samples were obtained from the ongoing ImmuneRACE study (first 160 participants) and from 1,000 to 1,500 subjects provided by 6 global collaborators. Where available, HLA class I and class II types were taken from metadata supplied by the sample provider and were not determined by assay-based typing. The repertoires were released in a freely available public database intended as a resource for research on the immune response to SARS-CoV-2. The dataset comprised deeply sampled blood TCRbeta repertoires from subjects exposed to, actively infected with, or recovered from COVID-19. The prospective study material was composed of cDNA or gDNA derived from T cells, B-cell-depleted T cells, or PBMCs. A de-identified subject ID, COVID-19 status, age in years and sex were almost always included in the sample metadata. Overall study outcomes, separate from this receptor: How much clinical and demographic metadata was included differed by source and by participant, and the metadata was provided uncurated.

TCRbeta CDR3 regions were amplified from genomic DNA by means of the immunoSEQ Assay, a bias-controlled multiplex PCR. The source study handled its data this way. The number of nucleated cells in each sample was estimated from the amplification of reference gene primers within the assay. Sequence reads were collapsed and filtered to measure the absolute abundance of every unique TCRbeta CDR3 rearrangement. For each sample, productive Simpson clonality was calculated as the square root of Simpson's diversity index across productive rearrangements. Sourced from immuneACCESS, this table was stored by TCRdb with only in-frame sequences that have V and J called. A share of the clones is absent; for the studies checked, an unresolved V gene accounts for under half, and the remainder has no known explanation. Clonal size and the V and J genes are those of that table, whereas D and trimming came from the DNA. The sample table contains some 500,000 clones; only one count was recorded for around nine tenths of them. Less than 2% of the sample is held by the ten biggest clonotypes.

Enrolling through a virtual design, the prospective study's participants ranged in age from roughly 18 to 95 years and lived across roughly 23 United States geographic areas. In the prospective study, participants were assigned to cohorts based on the clinical history participants reported in a screening survey and a study questionnaire. Recovered participants in ImmuneRACE Cohort 3 were defined as having two consecutive negative NP/OP PCR tests, clearance from a healthcare professional, or resolution of symptoms. In the prospective study, whole blood, serum and a nasopharyngeal or oropharyngeal swab were collected from each participant by mobile phlebotomists. Additional blood draws and questionnaires over an approximately 2-month period could optionally be provided by prospective study participants. Before DNA extraction, prospective study blood samples were shipped either frozen or at room temperature.

As to this clone: The target of this receptor is not known. Qualities for individual bases were not recorded, and no much larger clone is one base off.

In the germline V gene, CDR1 corresponds to SGHRS and CDR2 to YFSETQ. Relative to germline, V is missing 7 bases and J is missing 2 bases, with 6 bases of the junction outside any gene match. The CDR3, from cysteine to phenylalanine, totals 14 residues. Here the CDR3 DNA is all that survives: 42 bases in frame from base 1. The receptor was derived from a woman aged 40-49 years who had recovered from COVID-19. The sequenced sample consisted of PBMCs or T cells enriched from blood (not recorded which). The sequence is built from TRBV5-1 and TRBJ1-3, with 7 junctional bases fitting TRBD1. The sequenced DNA is TGCGCCAGCGCCCCCGGGACAGCTGGAAACACCATATATTTT. Its protein is CASAPGTAGNTIYF.